This paragraph reports one TCR beta chain. Profiling relied on immunoSEQ multiplex PCR, and the TCRdb table lists in-frame clones only, not all of them. The sample lists about 88,000 clones, more than 85% occurring once. The data are from a study of PD-L1 blockade in urothelial cancer. There are 13 residues in the CDR3. Germline V CDR1 and CDR2: SGHDT, YYEEEE. Trimming took 4 bases from V and 5 from J; bases not matched to a gene: 3. Patients each gave 1 to 8 samples, pretreatment and on-treatment. V gene TRBV5-6 combines with J gene TRBJ2-4, with TRBD2 matching 7 bases. The clonotype comes from a man aged 60 to 69 with urothelial cancer. This specimen was PBMCs, taken around atezolizumab (anti-PD-L1) treatment. This chain's CDR3 is CASSLGLENIQYF. The CDR3 DNA is TGTGCCAGCAGCCTTGGACTAGAAAACATTCAGTACTTC.